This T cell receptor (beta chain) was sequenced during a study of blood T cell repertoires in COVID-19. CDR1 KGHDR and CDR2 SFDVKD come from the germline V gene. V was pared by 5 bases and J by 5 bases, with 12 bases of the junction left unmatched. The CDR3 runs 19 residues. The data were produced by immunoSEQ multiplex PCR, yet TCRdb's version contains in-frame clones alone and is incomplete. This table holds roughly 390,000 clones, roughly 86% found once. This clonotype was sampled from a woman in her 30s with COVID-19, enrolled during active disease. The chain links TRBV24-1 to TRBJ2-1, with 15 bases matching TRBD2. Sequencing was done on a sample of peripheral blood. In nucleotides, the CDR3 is TGTGCCACCAGTGCCACCTGGGGACTAGCGGGAGGACACCACAATGAGCAGTTCTTC. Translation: CATSATWGLAGGHHNEQFF.